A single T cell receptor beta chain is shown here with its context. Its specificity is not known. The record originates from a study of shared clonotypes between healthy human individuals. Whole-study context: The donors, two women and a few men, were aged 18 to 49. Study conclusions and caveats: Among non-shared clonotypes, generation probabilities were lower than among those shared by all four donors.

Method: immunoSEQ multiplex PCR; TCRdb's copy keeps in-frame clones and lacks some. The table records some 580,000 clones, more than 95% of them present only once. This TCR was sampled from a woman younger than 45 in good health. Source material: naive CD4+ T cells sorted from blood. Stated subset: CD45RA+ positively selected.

CDR3 in DNA: TGTGCCAGCAGCTTACCCCGAAAAGCAACAGATACGCAGTATTTT. Translated, it gives CASSLPRKATDTQYF. This chain joins TRBV7-8 and TRBJ2-3; D is unresolved. Per the germline V gene, CDR1 is SGHVS and CDR2 is FQNEAQ. The CDR3 has 15 residues. With 2 bases removed from V and 3 bases from J, the gap between germline ends came to 12 bases.